These T cell receptor beta chains were read from a single sample in a study of CD8 T cells in Susac syndrome. TCRdb redid the calling of the immunoSEQ multiplex PCR reads with MiXCR, one entry per CDR3 protein. The profile covers 75,000 to 95,000 distinct CDR3 sequences, with roughly 96% appearing a single time and 0.5% to 0.8% taken by the ten largest. The sample comprised CD8+ T cells from PBMCs. All receptors derive from a human donor with Susac syndrome. CDR3s include the opening cysteine and the closing phenylalanine or tryptophan.

CDR3: CASSLTGQGQETQYF
V: TRBV5-4
J: TRBJ2-5

CDR3: CSVGAGLNTEAFF
V: TRBV29-1
J: TRBJ1-1

CDR3: CASSSPPYNEQFF
V: TRBV7-3
J: TRBJ2-1

CDR3: CAWNDRVTTYEQYF
V: TRBV30
J: TRBJ2-7

CDR3: CASSERGRGLGTDTQYF
V: TRBV27
J: TRBJ2-3

CDR3: CASSYLVGGTEAFF
V: TRBV6-5
J: TRBJ1-1

CDR3: CAWSGDRNQPQHF
V: TRBV30
J: TRBJ1-5

CDR3: CASSQGTPNGYTF
V: TRBV3-1
J: TRBJ1-2

CDR3: CSGQGNQETQYF
V: TRBV29-1
J: TRBJ2-5

CDR3: CASRDTGDNEQFF
V: TRBV6-2/TRBV6-3
J: TRBJ2-1

CDR3: CASSEQGAGGYTF
V: TRBV25-1
J: TRBJ1-2

CDR3: CASFQFTYEQYF
V: TRBV6-1
J: TRBJ2-7

CDR3: CASSQDYKGLAGRFF
V: TRBV4-3
J: TRBJ2-1

CDR3: CAWSRAASNQPQHF
V: TRBV30
J: TRBJ1-5

CDR3: CASSPGLAGTDTQYF
V: TRBV6-5
J: TRBJ2-3

CDR3: CSAGQGAPGANVLTF
V: TRBV20-1
J: TRBJ2-6

CDR3: CASSMAEASSGANVLTF
V: TRBV19
J: TRBJ2-6

CDR3: CSALEGGEPFTLHF
V: TRBV20-1
J: TRBJ1-6

CDR3: CSARGPGGAVYEQYF
V: TRBV20-1
J: TRBJ2-7

CDR3: CAWSAGGDNEQFF
V: TRBV30
J: TRBJ2-1

CDR3: CSARWLAGPQQFF
V: TRBV20-1
J: TRBJ2-1

CDR3: CASSDDRGLDQPQHF
V: TRBV12-3/TRBV12-4
J: TRBJ1-5

CDR3: CASSGTRSGANVLTF
V: TRBV16
J: TRBJ2-6

CDR3: CASSPQGNVGAFF
V: TRBV12-3/TRBV12-4
J: TRBJ1-1

CDR3: CAWSVVGSGGYTF
V: TRBV30
J: TRBJ1-2

CDR3: CATWTASILRAQYF
V: TRBV23-1
J: TRBJ2-7

CDR3: CATSDTQEWPQHF
V: TRBV24-1
J: TRBJ1-5

CDR3: CSARGMTSTTNEKLFF
V: TRBV20-1
J: TRBJ1-4

CDR3: CASSTRAARETQYF
V: TRBV5-4
J: TRBJ2-5

CDR3: CSALQGAEGNQPQHF
V: TRBV20-1
J: TRBJ1-5

CDR3: CATSDSRASRMNTEAFF
V: TRBV24-1
J: TRBJ1-1

CDR3: CASSVRQGRTEAFF
V: TRBV12-3/TRBV12-4
J: TRBJ1-1

CDR3: CASSPWTGIKAEAFF
V: TRBV19
J: TRBJ1-1

CDR3: CASGLSRTEQYF
V: TRBV27
J: TRBJ2-7

CDR3: CASSWPLKTGNTEAFF
V: TRBV2
J: TRBJ1-1

CDR3: CASSRAPSSNTEAFF
V: TRBV28
J: TRBJ1-1

CDR3: CASSNRQGGNTEAFF
V: TRBV5-4
J: TRBJ1-1

CDR3: CATSDSRGQGRETQYF
V: TRBV24-1
J: TRBJ2-5

CDR3: CASSSQGAAGFEQFF
V: TRBV5-1
J: TRBJ2-1

CDR3: CASSARDGRIVRYTF
V: TRBV5-6
J: TRBJ1-2

CDR3: CASSGGQANLDGYTF
V: TRBV2
J: TRBJ1-2

CDR3: CASSWGNEQFF
V: TRBV27
J: TRBJ2-1

CDR3: CASSSVGGGSYEQYF
V: TRBV27
J: TRBJ2-7

CDR3: CASSQDSRGGLSNEQFF
V: TRBV4-3
J: TRBJ2-1

CDR3: CASRLTGAVLPNYGYTF
V: TRBV27
J: TRBJ1-2

CDR3: CSARRLGTNEKLFF
V: TRBV20-1
J: TRBJ1-4

CDR3: CASSVGSGALYEQYF
V: TRBV9
J: TRBJ2-7

CDR3: CSARMGQGNYGYTF
V: TRBV20-1
J: TRBJ1-2

CDR3: CASSRTGSDYGYTF
V: TRBV19
J: TRBJ1-2

CDR3: CASSVEGALLNTEAFF
V: TRBV9
J: TRBJ1-1

CDR3: CSVVTVSADTQYF
V: TRBV29-1
J: TRBJ2-3

CDR3: CSATGQGAGGKGAEAFF
V: TRBV20-1
J: TRBJ1-1

CDR3: CAWSAQGRGRFGELFF
V: TRBV30
J: TRBJ2-2

CDR3: CASSLDAQGGEQYF
V: TRBV11-2
J: TRBJ2-7

CDR3: CAWSETGDYTF
V: TRBV30
J: TRBJ1-2